This T cell receptor (beta chain) was sequenced for a study of cytomegalovirus exposure and HLA in healthy donors (dated by TCRdb to 2016 to 2017). For context, the study as a whole: An earlier analysis of roughly 500 of the donors reported 276 Gb of sequence data and 95 million to 120 million unique TCR beta sequences obtained from about 179 million T cells. An early release covering about 600 HLA-typed donors comprised approximately 290 gigabases of sequencing data and approximately 80 million unique TCR sequences. Of the roughly 410 genotyped donors, 75% to 85% were placed in the genetic ancestry cluster associated with self-reported Caucasian donors. The study was designed to test whether signatures of past pathogen exposure could be identified by cataloging public T cell receptors. The study used immunosequencing to profile the T cell repertoires of more than 650 subjects and linked those repertoires to cytomegalovirus serostatus. A separate validation cohort of over a hundred different subjects was used in addition to the 666-subject first cohort. The study combined high-throughput TCR immunosequencing, statistical association of individual TCRs with disease status, and machine learning to predict cytomegalovirus infection status. A later analysis re-analyzed previously published TCR beta repertoires from 550 to 700 donors and added high-resolution HLA genotyping to study TCR occurrence patterns. Rather than using new phenotypic data, the later analysis identified candidate immune exposures from TCR beta sequences and from how often those sequences occurred across donors. An earlier analysis of around 640 of the donors used high-throughput TCR beta sequencing to judge whether each TCR beta V gene segment behaved as functional or pseudogenic. Donor age, sex, ethnicity and CMV serostatus were compiled alongside the repertoire data. Genome-wide SNP genotypes for about 65% of the roughly 670 donors were used in a later genetic analysis, which treated that subset as a discovery cohort. All discovery cohort repertoires had been generated on a single sequencing platform. HLA typing covered class I and class II loci at four-digit resolution. Typing coverage varied by locus: about 620-640 donors for A, B, C, DRB1 and DQB1; approximately 560 for DQA1; some 610 for DPA1; 400 to 480 for DPB1. Four or five DR-DQ haplotypes were treated as single units for association and clustering because of strong linkage in the cohort. Across some 400 genotyped donors of the cohort, an average of about 220,000 unique TCR beta nucleotide sequences per donor were sequenced, and 15% to 20% of those sequences were non-productive. Overall study outcomes, separate from this receptor: A later analysis reported that several top co-occurrence clusters appeared linked to parvovirus B19, influenza, CMV and Epstein-Barr virus. Broadly in line with IMGT annotations, most TCR beta V segments showed up in productive rearrangements about 87% or about 30% of the time in an earlier analysis of several hundred of the donors. It was suggested by the authors that the approach could potentially be generalized to other disease states and immunological phenotypes. CMV serostatus was the only immune exposure information available for the cohort. When HLA alleles, especially DR and DQ, strongly co-occurred, attributing TCR associations to individual alleles was difficult. V-gene and J-gene trimming of TCR beta chains was associated with a missense DCLRE1C variant in a later genetic analysis, and the association was replicated in an independent cohort. In a later analysis, TCR association rates were found to vary across HLA loci, with the most associated TCRs seen for DRB1 alleles and the fewest for HLA-C alleles. This cohort had only TCR beta chains sequenced, and the lack of alpha or paired-chain data limited which features could be detected. Cytomegalovirus status was reported to be diagnosed by the classifier with high specificity and sensitivity in both the original and validation cohorts. According to a later analysis, most CMV-associated TCR beta chains appeared to be HLA-restricted, and the HLA associations seemed to be driven largely by CMV exposure. A further reported finding was that TCR beta sequences accurately predicted the HLA-A and HLA-B alleles for most subjects in the first cohort. A group of highly shared sequence variants was considered likely to be a technical artifact of the sequencing pipeline. The 87-base-pair reads could not distinguish some IMGT-functional V segments, including TRBV6-2 and TRBV6-3, so those segments were excluded. Correlated functional status among segregating V segments might be attributable to linkage disequilibrium, but an unknown experimental factor could not be ruled out. The study listed 164 TCR beta chains as associated with cytomegalovirus. In a later genetic analysis, fewer N-insertions in productive TCRs were reported among donors in an Asian-associated ancestry cluster than the roughly 700-donor mean. Some 15 rarely observed V segments, including chromosome 9 orphons, were excluded from the earlier analysis of almost 600 of the donors because counts were too low. At a false discovery rate of 0.05, a later analysis linked 16,951 TCR beta sequences to specific HLA alleles. Most TCR sequences were seen in very few donors, while some public TCRs were found in many individuals. Sequencing depth was assumed to be roughly uniform across donors in the presence/absence analyses, though that assumption may not hold. Because HLA typing was unavailable for some donors at each locus, only the typed subset was used in association tests. Compared with equally common non-associated chains, HLA-associated TCR beta chains in a later analysis were more clonally expanded and had lower generation probabilities. A few of the identified cytomegalovirus-associated TCR beta chains were confirmed in vitro to be specific for cytomegalovirus antigens.

Clipping removes 2 bases from V and 4 bases from J, with 5 as the unmatched junction base count. The germline V gene supplies CDR1 LGHNA and CDR2 YSLEER. Counted from cysteine to phenylalanine, this CDR3 has 15 amino acids. Only the CDR3 DNA is retained, 45 bases long and in frame from the first base. The protocol used for the library was the immunoSEQ multiplex PCR assay. The multiplex PCR relied on a mix of 60 forward primers for TCR Vbeta segments and 13 reverse primers for TCR Jbeta segments. A multiplex PCR assay on genomic DNA amplified the CDR3 region of rearranged TCR beta genes. Amplified TCR beta libraries were sequenced as 87-base-pair reads on the Illumina HiSeq System. The original methods were these. In a later analysis, tens of millions of unique TCR beta chains were counted across the roughly 610 repertoires, and about 10 million of these chains were shared by at least two donors. Raw reads were error-corrected and collapsed into unique sequences with a nearest-neighbor algorithm that merged closely related sequences to remove PCR and sequencing errors. CDR3 sequences were aligned to IMGT reference sequences to assign V, D and J gene segments. For a sequence to be retained, a match of at least six nucleotides was required to both a V gene segment and a J gene segment. Rearrangements were called productive when the CDR3 lacked stop codons and stayed in frame with V and J; all others were non-productive. Following IMGT convention, CDR3 was defined as the stretch from the second conserved V-encoded cysteine to the conserved J-encoded phenylalanine. The earlier analysis of some 580 of the donors excluded any sequence lacking an unambiguous match to a single V gene segment. An earlier analysis of 587 of the donors called V segments functional above 56.7% productive rearrangements and segregating when the between-donor standard deviation exceeded 5%. A statistical classification framework was built for diagnosing cytomegalovirus status from the catalog of TCR beta chain sequences. A later analysis assigned V and J genes by comparing TCR nucleotide sequences with IMGT/GENE-DB human TR gene sequences. In a later analysis, CDR3 sequences and most-parsimonious VDJ recombination scenarios were assigned using the TCRdist pipeline. A later analysis defined each TCR beta chain by its CDR3 amino acid sequence plus V-gene family, and excluded reads lacking a unique V-gene family. In a later analysis, around 600 highly shared, low-generation-probability nucleotide sequences were removed to address suspected cross-contamination and a sequencing artifact. In a later analysis, a clonal expansion index was calculated for each public chain from normalized within-repertoire ranks of inferred template counts. A later analysis computed generation probabilities with a VDJ recombination model fitted to out-of-frame rearrangements, and checked the results against IGoR. A later analysis scored TCR-TCR, TCR-HLA and TCR-CMV co-occurrence with hypergeometric tests, applying a repertoire-size bias correction to TCR pairs. In a later analysis, false discovery rates were estimated by permuting HLA or CMV assignments 20 times. In a later analysis, co-occurring TCRs were grouped with DBSCAN, and TCRdist sequence similarity was added when clustering was performed within HLA-allele-positive subsets. For co-occurrence clustering, repertoires with fewer than 30,000 or more than 120,000 public chains were excluded, along with five or six repertoires with anomalous nucleotide sharing. The table comes from immuneACCESS by way of TCRdb, which keeps in-frame sequences with V and J called. Part of the clones is missing from these tables; in studies checked, under half for an unresolved V gene and the rest for unknown reasons. That table supplies the V and J calls and clone size; D and trimming were determined from the DNA. This sample holds under 250,000 clones; over 75% were observed only once. Over 1% of the sample rests with the top ten.

In regard to this clone: Its binding antigen is unknown. No base quality values were provided; no much bigger clone lies one nucleotide off.

The cohort consisted of 666 healthy bone marrow donors. At the time of sampling, all cohort members were nominally healthy, though unrecorded immune exposures were likely present. CMV serostatus was recorded as positive for 250 to 300 and negative for about half of the 666 cohort members, whereas no CMV serostatus was recorded for the donor in question. A peripheral blood sample was provided by each donor, and peripheral blood mononuclear cells were used for TCR beta sequencing. The Qiagen DNeasy Blood Extraction Kit was used to extract genomic DNA from the blood cell samples. Input material: PBMCs. This TCR was recovered from a human donor in good health. The chain couples TRBV4-3 to TRBJ2-1; 7 middle bases align to TRBD2. The CDR3 sequence is CASSQHSGNYNEQFF. DNA sequence: TGCGCCAGCAGCCAACACAGCGGGAATTACAATGAGCAGTTCTTC.